This T cell receptor (beta chain) was found in a study of shared clonotypes between healthy human individuals. The CDR3 contains 16 residues. The V end lost 5 bases, the J end lost 3 bases, and 19 bases lay between the germline ends. Germline CDR1 and CDR2: MDHEN and SYDVKM. Healthy HIV-negative adults with no recent acute infections or vaccinations were recruited as donors. Authors' processing steps: Owing to the provision of junction-only sequences devoid of quality scores by immunoSEQ, filtering differed. This table comes from immunoSEQ multiplex PCR, and its TCRdb copy is limited to in-frame clones, with some not included. V, J and clone size reflect that table, while D and trimming were determined from the DNA. The table has roughly 500,000 clones, around 95% seen once.

Sequenced material: naive CD4+ T cells sorted from blood. Regarding subset: CD45RA+ positively selected. The chain employs TRBV28 and TRBJ1-1; weak D call: TRBD1 (5 bases). This receptor was taken from a woman between 25 and 40 years old in good health. Here the CDR3 DNA reads TGTGCCAGCAGTATCCTCGTGGGGGGGAGGGACACTGAAGCTTTCTTT. The encoded protein is CASSILVGGRDTEAFF.